The entry below describes one T cell receptor beta chain. What it binds is not known. The assay ran at deep level. Assay used: immunoSEQ multiplex PCR; TCRdb lists only in-frame clones, some missing. This sample yields 780,000 or so clones, of which roughly two thirds are seen a single time; about 1.7% belongs to the top ten. The sample is drawn from a study of shared clonotypes between healthy human individuals. V dropped 5 bases and J dropped 6; count of bases not matched to a gene: 4. Germline V gene lookup returns CDR1 SGHTA and CDR2 FQGTGA. CDR3 length equals 15 residues. Regarding the study as a whole: Among non-shared clonotypes, generation probabilities were lower than among those shared by all four donors. A small donor pool kept down the genetic and exposure-history diversity that was represented. Among several donors, roughly 5.5% of naive CD4 clonotypes were found in common.

The TCR was taken from a woman under 40 in good health. Specimen: memory CD4+ T cells sorted from blood. Subset described: CD45RA-negative fraction. The chain couples TRBV7-3 to TRBJ2-1; the match to TRBD2 covers 13 bases. The CDR3: CASSPGLAGVNEQFF. Written as DNA, the CDR3 is TGTGCCAGCAGCCCCGGACTAGCGGGGGTCAATGAGCAGTTCTTC.